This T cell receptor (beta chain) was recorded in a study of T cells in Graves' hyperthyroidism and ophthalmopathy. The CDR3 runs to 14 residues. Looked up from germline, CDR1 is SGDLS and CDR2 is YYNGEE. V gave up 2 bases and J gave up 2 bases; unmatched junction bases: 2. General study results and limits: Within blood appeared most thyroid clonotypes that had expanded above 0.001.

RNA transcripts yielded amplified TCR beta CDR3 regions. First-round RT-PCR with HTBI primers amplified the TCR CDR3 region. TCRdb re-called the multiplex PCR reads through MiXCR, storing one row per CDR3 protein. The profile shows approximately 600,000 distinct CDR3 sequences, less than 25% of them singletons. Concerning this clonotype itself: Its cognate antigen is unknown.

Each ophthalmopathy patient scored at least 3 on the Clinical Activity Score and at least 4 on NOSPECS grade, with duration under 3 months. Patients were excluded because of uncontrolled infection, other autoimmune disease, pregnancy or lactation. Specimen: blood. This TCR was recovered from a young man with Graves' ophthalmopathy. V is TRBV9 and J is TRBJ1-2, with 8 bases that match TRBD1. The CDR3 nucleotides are TGTGCCAGCAGCGTTGGGGACAGGAACTATGGCTACACCTTC. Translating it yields CASSVGDRNYGYTF.